Below, one TCR beta chain is given with its context. This clonotype turned up a few times. It has no known antigen specificity. No base quality information exists; no much larger clone differs at one position. The data are from a study of human T cells and chemical hapten exposure (dated by TCRdb to the early 2020s). For the study in its entirety: For sensitization, 2% DPC in acetone was applied to a 2 cm by 2 cm area of upper inner arm skin. Patients additionally received weekly therapeutic DPC doses to the scalp throughout the approximately 24-week study period. Patch testing was performed on the upper back with Finn chambers containing 0.01% DPC, and the patch tests were scored after 6 days according to International Contact Dermatitis Research Group standards. The patient cohort, mostly female, included alopecia areata with under or over 50% scalp involvement, alopecia totalis and alopecia universalis. Libraries were pooled for sequencing, and per-sample TCR yields varied mainly because of small differences in library volumes within the pool. Peripheral blood TCR repertoire changes were tracked in vivo in alopecia patients during primary and secondary sensitization to the hapten diphenylcyclopropenone (DPC). Patient blood was sampled pre-sensitization (week 0) and at 2, 6 and about 24 weeks after DPC sensitization. Blood for TCR sequencing was provided by twenty-nine alopecia patients at one to four time points (pre-sensitization, 2, 6 and 24 weeks). Study-wide conclusions, independent of this receptor: DPC sensitization did not change how many TCRs were above 1 in 1000 frequency, and no evidence was found of alterations in global repertoire structure. Expanded TCRs formed significantly more large CDR3 similarity clusters than pre-sensitization or healthy control sets, consistent with antigen-driven responses. All patients had alopecia, a presumed autoimmune disease, so their immune response might differ from that of healthy individuals. Patch test score correlated positively with the number of PT1 expanded TCRs, reaching significance at thresholds 8, 16 and 32 but not at 4. Repeated subsampling changed both the strength of the expansion versus patch-test correlation and the threshold at which that correlation became significant.

Cut back by 3 bases and 4 bases, the V and J ends lie 16 bases apart. The CDR3 spans 16 residues, from the cysteine through the phenylalanine. Kept here is only the CDR3 DNA, which spans 48 bases and is read in frame from base 1. The time point label, read with the paper, signifies: patch test 1, 2 weeks after DPC sensitization. Taken with the paper, the label for treatment or condition translates to: therapeutic diphenylcyclopropenone sensitization with weekly scalp DPC. Blood at each patch-test visit was drawn before the patch test was applied. Eligible patients were aged 18 to 70, diagnosed with alopecia, deemed suitable for DPC therapy, and excluded if pregnant. Total RNA was extracted from unfractionated whole blood that had been collected in Tempus Blood RNA tubes. Library preparation used RACE. The reads were generated on a NextSeq 500. During library preparation, unique molecular identifiers were attached to individual cDNA molecules so that TCRs could be counted quantitatively and reproducibly. From each blood RNA sample, both TCR alpha and TCR beta chains were sequenced. For the original study's pipeline: Samples had a median of roughly 91,000 TCRs, with a range from roughly 20,000 to 690,600. The Decombinator software suite was used to annotate the V, J and CDR3 of the TCR reads. To make PS versus PT1 abundance plots, every sample was subsampled to the same number of TCRs (28,000). TCRs were defined as expanded if absent before sensitization and observed at least eight times at the 2-week time point. TCRdb took the public reads, trimmed them with fastp at Q25, ran MiXCR for clone calling and kept in-frame beta chains. When rows share a CDR3 protein, they turn into one entry using the most common DNA and genes. The V and J calls were determined by TCRdb, not by the authors. The sample yields 350,000 or so distinct CDR3 sequences; 6% to 8.5% were counted once. 7.5% to 9% of the sample belongs to the ten largest clones.

Recombination joined TRBV12-3 or TRBV12-4 with TRBJ1-3; the D gene is possibly TRBD1, with 5 bases matching. Sequencing was performed on whole blood, taken in connection with sensitization to the hapten diphenylcyclopropenone (DPC). This clonotype originated in a young woman with alopecia areata. Some clones in this sample may be carry-over from other donors' samples. The nucleotides are TGTGCCAGCAGTTTGATAGGGGACGACGAGGGAAACACCATATATTTT. This encodes CASSLIGDDEGNTIYF.